The next 23 T cell receptor beta chains were all read from a single sample in a study of cytomegalovirus exposure and HLA in healthy donors. 60 Vbeta and 13 Jbeta primers were used in PCR. Profiled with immunoSEQ multiplex PCR; TCRdb holds only in-frame clones, not every one. The table includes fewer than 150,000 clones, 80% detected once. Sequenced sample: PBMCs. These receptors were obtained from a male donor in good health and CMV-seronegative.

A word on this clone: The junction departs from germline at one end; a sequencing error may be responsible. The chain joins TRBV28 to TRBJ1-2, with D possibly TRBD1 on 5 matching bases. Germline lookup yields CDR1 MDHEN and CDR2 SYDVKM. The CDR3 extends over 13 amino acids. The CDR3 nucleotides read TGTGCCAGCCGTTTGGGACTGAAAAGTGGCTACACCTTC. It translates to CASRLGLKSGYTF.

J is TRBJ1-1 and V is TRBV18, with 8 bases fitting TRBD1. J was trimmed by 1 base and V by 8 bases; bases with no gene match: 9. The V gene's germline CDR1 is KGHSH and CDR2 LQKENI. The CDR3 contains 15 residues. CDR3 sequence: CASPDQGARNTEAFF. CDR3 nucleotide sequence: TGTGCCAGCCCAGATCAGGGGGCGAGGAACACTGAAGCTTTCTTT.

The CDR3 DNA sequence: TGTGCCAGCAGCGAACCGGGACAGGCCAGCTCCTACAATGAGCAGTTCTTC. Translation gives CASSEPGQASSYNEQFF. V is TRBV7-9 and J is TRBJ2-1; 8 nucleotides agree with TRBD1. The germline V gene encodes CDR1 SEHNR and CDR2 FQNEAQ (reference sequence). CDR3 length equals 17 residues. The V and J ends lost 5 bases and 0 bases, in that order; junction bases with no gene match: 9.

This sequence joins TRBV6-5 and TRBJ2-3, with D possibly being TRBD1 (6 bases). The CDR3 loop spans 16 amino acids. Germline V gives CDR1 MNHEY, CDR2 SVGAGI. Between the trimmed V and J ends, which lost 0 bases and 1 base, there was a span of 11 bases. CDR3: CASSYSGARGTDTQYF. CDR3 in DNA: TGTGCCAGCAGTTACTCGGGGGCCCGGGGCACAGATACGCAGTATTTT.

This clone was counted between two and nine times. The chain couples TRBV7-2 to TRBJ1-1; tentatively, D is TRBD1 (5 bases). This CDR3 has 14 residues. CDR1 is SGHTA, CDR2 FQGNSA, per germline. Trimming pared 3 bases from V and 0 bases from J, leaving 8 bases between. The CDR3 sequence: CASSLTELNTEAFF. CDR3 bases: TGTGCCAGCAGCTTGACAGAGCTGAACACTGAAGCTTTCTTT.

In this sample, this clone turned up once. This chain joins TRBV6-5 and TRBJ2-7; D is perhaps TRBD1 (5 bases). Germline CDR1 is MNHEY and CDR2 is SVGAGI. The V end lost 4 bases, the J end lost 4 bases, and 11 bases lay between the germline ends. The CDR3 sequence is 13 residues long. CDR3 nucleotide sequence: TGTGCCAGCAGTTTCAGGGATGGGTACGAGCAGTACTTC. Translation gives CASSFRDGYEQYF.

V and J are TRBV7-2 and TRBJ1-1; the match to TRBD1 covers 7 bases. V dropped 4 bases and J dropped 1; count of bases not matched to a gene: 0. The CDR3 spans 13 residues. CDR1 and CDR2 (germline): SGHTA, FQGNSA. The CDR3 bases are TGTGCCAGCAGCTCAGGGGGGAACACTGAAGCTTTCTTT. Its protein product is CASSSGGNTEAFF.

CDR3 residues: CASSYGQGGNTIYF. CDR3 bases: TGTGCCAGCAGCTATGGACAGGGAGGAAACACCATATATTTT. This chain links TRBV7-8 with TRBJ1-3; 8 bases align to TRBD1. CDR1 is SGHVS and CDR2 is FQNEAQ in the germline V gene. The ends lost 4 bases at V and 4 bases at J; junction bases unmatched: 3. The CDR3 extends over 14 amino acids.

This chain connects TRBV9 to TRBJ2-1; 7 bases map to TRBD2. The germline V gene encodes CDR1 SGDLS and CDR2 YYNGEE. The CDR3 runs 13 residues. J lost 4 bases, V lost 7 bases, and 5 bases had no gene match. The CDR3 sequence: CASAGRAYNEQFF. CDR3 bases: TGTGCCAGCGCTGGGAGGGCGTACAATGAGCAGTTCTTC.

The genes are TRBV7-9 and TRBJ1-2; D may be TRBD1 (6 bases). The CDR3 has 14 residues. The V end was cut by 3 bases, the J end by 1 base, with 9 bases between. Germline CDR1 is SEHNR and CDR2 is FQNEAQ (reference sequence). DNA of the CDR3: TGTGCCAGCAGCTTCGGACAGAGTAACTATGGCTACACCTTC. Protein sequence: CASSFGQSNYGYTF.

This chain links TRBV5-4 with TRBJ1-6, with 7 nucleotides matching TRBD1. J lost 6 bases, V lost 4 bases, and 7 bases had no gene match. In germline, CDR1 is SGHNT, CDR2 YYREEE (reference sequence). The CDR3 contains 15 residues. CDR3 coding DNA: TGTGCCAGCAGCAGAAGGGACAGCCTTAATTCACCCCTCCACTTT. Protein: CASSRRDSLNSPLHF.

V is TRBV6-1 and J is TRBJ1-2; TRBD1 matches 7 bases. The CDR3 is made up of 13 amino acids. Germline-derived CDR1 and CDR2 are MNHNS and SASEGT. J lost 4 bases, V lost 9 bases, and 8 bases had no gene match. The DNA of the CDR3 is TGTGCCAGTACCGGGACAGACCTCTATGGCTACACCTTC. Protein: CASTGTDLYGYTF.

The rearrangement uses TRBV7-9 and TRBJ1-2; 9 bases align to TRBD1. The germline V gene has CDR1 SEHNR and CDR2 FQNEAQ (reference sequence). V dropped 4 bases and J dropped 8; count of bases not matched to a gene: 5. The CDR3 is made up of 13 amino acids. CDR3 protein: CASSSRTGEGYTF. The CDR3 bases are TGTGCCAGCAGCTCACGGACAGGGGAAGGCTACACCTTC. The entire variable domain, with the rest obtained from reference TRBV7-9 and TRBJ1-2, is as follows: DTGVSQNPRHKITKRGQNVTFRCDPISEHNRLYWYRQTLGQGPEFLTYFQNEAQLEKSRLLSDRFSAERPKGSFSTLEIQRTEQGDSAMYLCASSSRTGEGYTFGSGTRLTVV.

This clone was seen a single time. The chain carries TRBV9 and TRBJ2-7, with 8 bases aligning to TRBD2. Germline assignment: CDR1 SGDLS and CDR2 YYNGEE. The trim removed 0 bases at V and 5 bases at J, leaving 10 bases unmatched. The CDR3 sequence is 16 residues long. The CDR3 region is CASSVAGTRGAHEQYF. The CDR3 nucleotides read TGTGCCAGCAGCGTAGCGGGGACTAGGGGGGCACACGAGCAGTACTTC. The entire variable domain, with the rest obtained from reference TRBV9 and TRBJ2-7, is as follows: DSGVTQTPKHLITATGQRVTLRCSPRSGDLSVYWYQQSLDQGLQFLIQYYNGEERAKGNILERFSAQQFPDLHSELNLSSLELGDSALYFCASSVAGTRGAHEQYFGPGTRLTVT.

V usage is TRBV7-9 and J usage is TRBJ1-4; 7 bases line up with TRBD1. The V gene end was trimmed by 3 bases and the J gene end by 6 bases; junction bases not matched to a gene: 7. Germline V CDR1 and CDR2: SEHNR, FQNEAQ (reference sequence). This CDR3 contains 15 residues. The CDR3 loop reads CASSLARDSDEKLFF. The CDR3 region has the DNA TGTGCCAGCAGCTTGGCCCGGGACAGCGATGAAAAACTGTTTTTT.

V gene TRBV5-1 combines with J gene TRBJ2-1, with D perhaps TRBD2 (6 bases). The CDR3 extends over 15 amino acids. Per germline, CDR1 SGHRS and CDR2 YFSETQ. The V and J ends lost 0 bases and 7 bases respectively, with 14 bases between them. The CDR3 loop is CASSLASTSRNEQFF. The DNA of the CDR3 is TGCGCCAGCAGCTTGGCCTCCACTAGCAGAAATGAGCAGTTCTTC.

The chain carries TRBV7-2 and TRBJ2-1; D remains ambiguous. Germline V gives CDR1 SGHTA, CDR2 FQGNSA. The CDR3 is 13 amino acids. The germline V and J ends were trimmed by 5 bases and 6 bases, with 11 bases remaining between them. The CDR3 sequence: CASSLASRNEQFF. The CDR3 DNA reads as TGTGCCAGCAGCCTTGCGTCCCGCAATGAGCAGTTCTTC.

The V and J genes are TRBV11-2 and TRBJ2-7, with 9 bases matching TRBD2. V dropped 4 bases and J dropped 3; count of bases not matched to a gene: 10. The germline V gene has CDR1 SGHAT and CDR2 FQNNGV. This CDR3 region has 16 residues. The CDR3 reads CASSSSNWRGGYEQYF. The CDR3 DNA follows: TGTGCCAGCAGCTCCTCTAACTGGCGGGGGGGCTACGAGCAGTACTTC.

The gene calls are TRBV27 and TRBJ1-5; TRBD1 is a possible D gene (6 bases). Deletions cut 3 bases from V and 1 base from J, with 7 bases between. CDR1 MNHEY and CDR2 SMNVEV come from the germline V gene (reference sequence). The CDR3 sequence is 14 residues long. CDR3 coding DNA: TGTGCCAGCAGTTTCCAGGGGAGCAATCAGCCCCAGCATTTT. This encodes CASSFQGSNQPQHF.

About this clone: Other DNA variants within this sample encode the same CDR3. V and J are TRBV28 and TRBJ1-5; a weak D match, TRBD1 (5 bases). This CDR3 is 12 amino acids long. Per the germline V gene, CDR1 is MDHEN and CDR2 is SYDVKM. The germline V and J ends were trimmed by 5 bases and 4 bases, with 6 bases remaining between them. This CDR3 reads CASSRGNQPQHF. CDR3 nucleotides: TGTGCCAGCAGTAGGGGTAATCAGCCCCAGCATTTT.

The sample holds a few counts of this clone. The rearrangement links TRBV19 to TRBJ1-1, with 8 nucleotides matching TRBD1. There are 15 residues in the CDR3. Trimming at V came to 5 bases and at J to 2 bases, leaving 7 bases not matched to a gene. CDR1 is LNHDA and CDR2 is SQIVND in the germline V gene (reference sequence). CDR3 protein: CASSWTGSLNTEAFF. The CDR3 DNA sequence: TGTGCCAGTAGTTGGACAGGGTCGTTAAACACTGAAGCTTTCTTT.

The V call is TRBV4-2, the J call TRBJ2-3; D is possibly TRBD2 (7 bases). CDR3 length equals 16 residues. Germline lookup yields CDR1 LGHNA and CDR2 YNFKEQ. Trimming removed 2 bases at V and 0 bases at J, with 12 bases between. The CDR3 is CASSQKGGVSTDTQYF. In DNA, the CDR3 is TGTGCCAGCAGCCAAAAGGGGGGGGTTAGCACAGATACGCAGTATTTT.

This clone was counted between two and nine times. This sequence joins TRBV7-2 and TRBJ2-3; 12 positions match TRBD2. Germline lookup yields CDR1 SGHTA and CDR2 FQGNSA. This CDR3 spans 16 amino acids. Trimming took 5 bases from V and 4 from J; bases not matched to a gene: 7. Here the CDR3 reads CASSPLAGGIADTQYF. The DNA of the CDR3 is TGTGCCAGCAGCCCACTAGCGGGGGGTATAGCAGATACGCAGTATTTT.